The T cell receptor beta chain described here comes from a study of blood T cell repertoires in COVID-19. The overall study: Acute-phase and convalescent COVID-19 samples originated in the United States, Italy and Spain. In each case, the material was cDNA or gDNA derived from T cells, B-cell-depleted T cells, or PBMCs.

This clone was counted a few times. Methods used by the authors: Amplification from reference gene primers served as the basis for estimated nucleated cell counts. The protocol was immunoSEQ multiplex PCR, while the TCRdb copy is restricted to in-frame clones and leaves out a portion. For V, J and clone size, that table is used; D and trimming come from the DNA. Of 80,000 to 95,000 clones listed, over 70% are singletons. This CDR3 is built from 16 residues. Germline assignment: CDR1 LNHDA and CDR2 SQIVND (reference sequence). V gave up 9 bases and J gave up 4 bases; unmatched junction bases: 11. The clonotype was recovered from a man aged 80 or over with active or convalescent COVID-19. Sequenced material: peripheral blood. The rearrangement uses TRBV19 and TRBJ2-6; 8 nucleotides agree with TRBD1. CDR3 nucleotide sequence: TGTGCCAGCTTACAGACAGGGGTGAGCGGGGCCAACGTCCTGACTTTC. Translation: CASLQTGVSGANVLTF.